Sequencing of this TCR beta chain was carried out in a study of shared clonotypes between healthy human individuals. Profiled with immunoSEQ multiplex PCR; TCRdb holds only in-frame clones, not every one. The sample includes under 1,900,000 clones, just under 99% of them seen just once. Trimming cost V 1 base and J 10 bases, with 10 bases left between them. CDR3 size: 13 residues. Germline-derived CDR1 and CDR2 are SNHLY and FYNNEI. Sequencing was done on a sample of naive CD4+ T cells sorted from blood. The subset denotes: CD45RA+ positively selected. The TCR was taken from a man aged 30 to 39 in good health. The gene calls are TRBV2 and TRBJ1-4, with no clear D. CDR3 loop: CASSEGTEGKLFF. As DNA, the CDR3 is TGTGCCAGCAGTGAAGGAACAGAGGGAAAACTGTTTTTT.